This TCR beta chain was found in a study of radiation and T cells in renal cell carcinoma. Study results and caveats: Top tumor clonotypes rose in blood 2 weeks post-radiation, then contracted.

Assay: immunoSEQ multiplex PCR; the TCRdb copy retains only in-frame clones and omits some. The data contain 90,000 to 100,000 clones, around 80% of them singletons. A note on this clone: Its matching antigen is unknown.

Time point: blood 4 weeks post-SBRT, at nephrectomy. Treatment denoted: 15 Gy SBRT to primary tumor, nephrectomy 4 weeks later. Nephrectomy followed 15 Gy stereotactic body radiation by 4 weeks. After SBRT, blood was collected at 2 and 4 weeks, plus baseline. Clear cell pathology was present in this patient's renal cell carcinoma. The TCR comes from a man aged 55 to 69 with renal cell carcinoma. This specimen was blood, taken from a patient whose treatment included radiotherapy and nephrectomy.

The CDR3 sequence is CASSLGPDSPLHF. Written as DNA, the CDR3 is TGTGCCAGCAGCTTGGGGCCAGATTCACCCCTCCACTTT. This chain joins TRBV5-6 and TRBJ1-6; D call uncertain. The CDR3 has 13 residues. The germline CDR1 and CDR2 sequences are SGHDT and YYEEEE. V lost 0 bases and J lost 8, with 6 bases in between. Full variable domain (remainder filled in from reference TRBV5-6 and TRBJ1-6): DAGVTQSPTHLIKTRGQQVTLRCSPKSGHDTVSWYQQALGQGPQFIFQYYEEEERQRGNFPDRFSGHQFPNYSSELNVNALLLGDSALYLCASSLGPDSPLHFGNGTRLTVT.